This T cell receptor beta chain was found in a study of regulatory T cells in long-lasting Graves disease. The TCR beta library used iRepertoire HTBI primers with Arm-PCR amplification of CDR3. TCRdb ran MiXCR on the multiplex PCR reads and lists one entry per CDR3 protein. This table holds some 340,000 distinct CDR3 sequences, 10% to 15% found once. This CDR3 has 15 residues. A remark on this clonotype: A much larger clonotype is one base distant, so this may be a read error.

The sample's time point: newly diagnosed GD, antithyroid drugs for less than 3 months. From RNA extracted from PBMCs, the TCR library was made. A volume of approximately 9 milliliters of peripheral blood was collected in EDTA tubes. The data were also submitted as part of a second study, on T cells in Graves' hyperthyroidism and ophthalmopathy. That study reports: Blood also contained most expanded thyroid clonotypes above 0.001. Stable hyperthyroidism was separated from ophthalmopathy by a model based on 13 V-J features. Ophthalmopathy onset followed model prediction by a median approximately 6.2 months.

The sequence derives from a woman under 30 with Graves disease. This chain links TRBV12-3 or TRBV12-4 with TRBJ2-3; 11 bases match TRBD2. The J call may be incorrect, as the DNA end agrees better with TRBJ2-5. The sequencing here drew on peripheral blood mononuclear cells (PBMCs), taken at new diagnosis, from a patient treated with antithyroid drugs. DNA of the CDR3: TGTGCCAGCAGTTCAACTAGCGGGAGATTGAAGGCCCAGTACTTC. Its translation is CASSSTSGRLKAQYF.